These T cell receptor beta chains were read from a single sample in a study of resident and recirculating memory T cells in vitiligo. Some clones are missing from TCRdb's copy, which holds only in-frame ones; the method was immunoSEQ multiplex PCR. The sample yields around 70,000 clones, approximately 93% seen once. Sequenced input: blood. The origin of the receptors is a male donor with vitiligo. The CDR3 runs from the conserved cysteine through the conserved F or W. A D gene is named only where the DNA matches it firmly. A clone size is listed for some rows: how often the clone was seen (once, few, many), or a class if it is expanded.

CDR3 protein: CSVRPRLAGPLEQFF; CDR3 DNA: TGCAGCGTTCGACCCAGGCTAGCTGGTCCACTTGAGCAGTTCTTC; J gene: TRBJ2-1; clone size: NA; V gene: TRBV29-1; D gene: NA
CDR3 protein: CASSQDLAGGFQETQYF; CDR3 DNA: TGTGCCAGCAGCCAAGATCTAGCGGGGGGTTTCCAAGAGACCCAGTACTTC; J gene: TRBJ2-5; clone size: NA; V gene: TRBV4-2; D gene: TRBD2
CDR3 protein: CASSIHGWGQGGYTF; CDR3 DNA: TGTGCCAGCAGTATACATGGGTGGGGTCAGGGTGGCTACACCTTC; J gene: TRBJ1-2; clone size: NA; V gene: TRBV6-5; D gene: NA
CDR3 protein: CASSLSVSGIHYYNEQFF; CDR3 DNA: TGTGCCAGCAGCTTGAGTGTGTCCGGGATTCACTATTACAATGAGCAGTTCTTC; J gene: TRBJ2-1; clone size: NA; V gene: TRBV5-8; D gene: NA
CDR3 protein: CASSQGGGYGYTF; CDR3 DNA: TGCGCCAGCAGCCAGGGCGGAGGTTATGGCTACACCTTC; J gene: TRBJ1-2; clone size: NA; V gene: TRBV4-1; D gene: NA
CDR3 protein: CASSQDLSRVGTEAFF; CDR3 DNA: TGTGCCAGCAGCCAAGATCTAAGCAGGGTAGGCACTGAAGCTTTCTTT; J gene: TRBJ1-1; clone size: NA; V gene: TRBV4-2; D gene: NA
CDR3 protein: CASSRAGVAGNTIYF; CDR3 DNA: TGTGCCAGCAGTCGAGCAGGGGTGGCTGGAAACACCATATATTTT; J gene: TRBJ1-3; clone size: NA; V gene: TRBV2; D gene: NA
CDR3 protein: CASSLQGGETQYF; CDR3 DNA: TGTGCCAGCAGCCTACAGGGGGGAGAGACCCAGTACTTC; J gene: TRBJ2-5; clone size: NA; V gene: TRBV11-3; D gene: TRBD1
CDR3 protein: CATDSTSGRSSYEQYF; CDR3 DNA: TGTGCCACGGACTCCACTAGCGGGCGGAGCTCCTACGAGCAGTACTTC; J gene: TRBJ2-7; clone size: NA; V gene: TRBV10-3; D gene: TRBD2
CDR3 protein: CASSVGTSRDYEQYF; CDR3 DNA: TGTGCCAGCAGCGTAGGGACTAGCCGAGATTACGAGCAGTACTTC; J gene: TRBJ2-7; clone size: NA; V gene: TRBV9; D gene: TRBD2
CDR3 protein: CASSIHPSGGNAEKLFF; CDR3 DNA: TGTGCCAGCAGCATTCACCCGTCCGGGGGAAATGCTGAAAAACTGTTTTTT; J gene: TRBJ1-4; clone size: NA; V gene: TRBV7-2; D gene: NA
CDR3 protein: CASGLDRGLYEQYF; CDR3 DNA: TGTGCCAGCGGTTTGGACAGGGGGCTGTACGAGCAGTACTTC; J gene: TRBJ2-7; clone size: NA; V gene: TRBV28; D gene: TRBD1
CDR3 protein: CASSQDPTNRLETQYF; CDR3 DNA: TGCGCCAGCAGCCAGGACCCGACTAATAGGCTGGAGACCCAGTACTTC; J gene: TRBJ2-5; clone size: NA; V gene: TRBV4-3; D gene: NA
CDR3 protein: CASSPTYVPGSGTDTQYF; CDR3 DNA: TGCGCCAGCAGCCCCACCTACGTTCCGGGATCCGGCACAGATACGCAGTATTTT; J gene: TRBJ2-3; clone size: NA; V gene: TRBV4-3; D gene: NA
CDR3 protein: CASSSTGITGGTEAFF; CDR3 DNA: TGTGCCAGCAGCTCCACAGGGATCACGGGGGGCACTGAAGCTTTCTTT; J gene: TRBJ1-1; clone size: NA; V gene: TRBV7-9; D gene: NA
CDR3 protein: CARSFIAVPQPQHF; CDR3 DNA: TGTGCCAGGAGTTTTATAGCGGTCCCTCAGCCCCAGCATTTT; J gene: TRBJ1-5; clone size: NA; V gene: TRBV6-5; D gene: NA
CDR3 protein: CASSLSGNYGYTF; CDR3 DNA: TGTGCCAGCAGCTTATCAGGGAACTATGGCTACACCTTC; J gene: TRBJ1-2; clone size: once; V gene: TRBV5-6; D gene: NA
CDR3 protein: CASSYSGGPSYEQYF; CDR3 DNA: TGTGCCAGCAGTTACTCAGGGGGACCCAGCTACGAGCAGTACTTC; J gene: TRBJ2-7; clone size: NA; V gene: TRBV6-5; D gene: NA
CDR3 protein: CASRGGTVSPYRLGEQYF; CDR3 DNA: TGCGCCAGCAGAGGAGGGACAGTCTCCCCTTACAGGCTTGGCGAGCAGTACTTC; J gene: TRBJ2-7; clone size: NA; V gene: TRBV5-1; D gene: NA
CDR3 protein: CASGPRGLLAGGPRADTQYF; CDR3 DNA: TGTGCCAGCGGACCCCGGGGCTTACTAGCGGGGGGGCCCCGCGCAGATACGCAGTATTTT; J gene: TRBJ2-3; clone size: NA; V gene: TRBV28; D gene: TRBD2
CDR3 protein: CASSQAGNYGYTF; CDR3 DNA: TGCGCCAGCAGCCAGGCAGGGAACTATGGCTACACCTTC; J gene: TRBJ1-2; clone size: NA; V gene: TRBV4-3; D gene: NA
CDR3 protein: CASSVGGTGDGTEAFF; CDR3 DNA: TGTGCCAGCAGCGTAGGCGGGACAGGGGATGGCACTGAAGCTTTCTTT; J gene: TRBJ1-1; clone size: NA; V gene: TRBV9; D gene: TRBD1
CDR3 protein: CASSRSGTGGQEQYF; CDR3 DNA: TGCGCCAGCAGCCGATCCGGGACAGGGGGTCAAGAGCAGTACTTC; J gene: TRBJ2-7; clone size: NA; V gene: TRBV4-1; D gene: TRBD1
CDR3 protein: CAWSGELKDPAFF; CDR3 DNA: TGTGCCTGGAGTGGGGAGTTAAAGGACCCTGCTTTCTTT; J gene: TRBJ1-1; clone size: NA; V gene: TRBV30; D gene: NA
CDR3 protein: CAWRETGPEAFF; CDR3 DNA: TGTGCCTGGAGGGAGACAGGGCCTGAAGCTTTCTTT; J gene: TRBJ1-1; clone size: few; V gene: TRBV30; D gene: TRBD1
CDR3 protein: CASSLTVMNTEAFF; CDR3 DNA: TGCGCCAGCAGCTTGACAGTCATGAACACTGAAGCTTTCTTT; J gene: TRBJ1-1; clone size: NA; V gene: TRBV5-1; D gene: NA
CDR3 protein: CASSQVGALNTEAFF; CDR3 DNA: TGCGCCAGCAGCCAAGTGGGGGCCCTGAACACTGAAGCTTTCTTT; J gene: TRBJ1-1; clone size: NA; V gene: TRBV4-1; D gene: NA
CDR3 protein: CASSYSTGANTEAFF; CDR3 DNA: TGTGCCAGCAGTTACTCGACAGGGGCCAACACTGAAGCTTTCTTT; J gene: TRBJ1-1; clone size: NA; V gene: TRBV6-5; D gene: TRBD1
CDR3 protein: CASSYAGDSVEKLFF; CDR3 DNA: TGTGCCAGCAGTTACGCCGGGGACAGTGTGGAAAAACTGTTTTTT; J gene: TRBJ1-4; clone size: NA; V gene: TRBV6-6; D gene: TRBD1
CDR3 protein: CASSLNPGGGDEQYF; CDR3 DNA: TGTGCCAGCAGCTTAAATCCAGGGGGTGGTGACGAGCAGTACTTC; J gene: TRBJ2-7; clone size: NA; V gene: TRBV7-6; D gene: TRBD1
CDR3 protein: CATRDSTDTQYF; CDR3 DNA: TGTGCCACTAGGGACTCCACAGATACGCAGTATTTT; J gene: TRBJ2-3; clone size: NA; V gene: TRBV19; D gene: NA
CDR3 protein: CASISPTGMNTEAFF; CDR3 DNA: TGTGCCAGCATTTCCCCTACAGGCATGAACACTGAAGCTTTCTTT; J gene: TRBJ1-1; clone size: few; V gene: TRBV28; D gene: NA
CDR3 protein: CASSLSVQNTEAFF; CDR3 DNA: TGTGCCAGCAGTTTATCGGTACAGAACACTGAAGCTTTCTTT; J gene: TRBJ1-1; clone size: NA; V gene: TRBV27; D gene: NA
CDR3 protein: CAWSGVRGTNYGYTF; CDR3 DNA: TGTGCCTGGAGTGGGGTCAGGGGAACTAACTATGGCTACACCTTC; J gene: TRBJ1-2; clone size: NA; V gene: TRBV30; D gene: NA
CDR3 protein: CASSWLAGGPVNEQFF; CDR3 DNA: TGTGCCAGCAGCTGGCTAGCGGGGGGGCCTGTTAATGAGCAGTTCTTC; J gene: TRBJ2-1; clone size: NA; V gene: TRBV13; D gene: TRBD2
CDR3 protein: CASSSGAGDTGELFF; CDR3 DNA: TGTGCCAGCAGTTCAGGGGCGGGGGACACCGGGGAGCTGTTTTTT; J gene: TRBJ2-2; clone size: NA; V gene: TRBV28; D gene: NA
CDR3 protein: CASSAGTASSTDTQYF; CDR3 DNA: TGTGCCAGCAGCGCAGGGACAGCTTCTAGCACAGATACGCAGTATTTT; J gene: TRBJ2-3; clone size: NA; V gene: TRBV11-3; D gene: TRBD1
CDR3 protein: CAITDRGRSSGANVLTF; CDR3 DNA: TGTGCCATCACCGACAGGGGGCGAAGCTCTGGGGCCAACGTCCTGACTTTC; J gene: TRBJ2-6; clone size: NA; V gene: TRBV10-3; D gene: TRBD1
CDR3 protein: CASSSQPGVHNEQFF; CDR3 DNA: TGCGCCAGCAGCTCCCAGCCCGGGGTTCACAATGAGCAGTTCTTC; J gene: TRBJ2-1; clone size: NA; V gene: TRBV4-3; D gene: NA
CDR3 protein: CASSRESSYGYTF; CDR3 DNA: TGTGCCAGTAGTAGAGAGAGCTCCTATGGCTACACCTTC; J gene: TRBJ1-2; clone size: NA; V gene: TRBV19; D gene: NA
CDR3 protein: CAWDSNTGELFF; CDR3 DNA: TGTGCCTGGGACAGTAACACCGGGGAGCTGTTTTTT; J gene: TRBJ2-2; clone size: once; V gene: TRBV30; D gene: NA
CDR3 protein: CASSLRQGVVYEQYF; CDR3 DNA: TGTGCCAGTAGTCTTCGACAGGGGGTCGTGTACGAGCAGTACTTC; J gene: TRBJ2-7; clone size: NA; V gene: TRBV19; D gene: TRBD1
CDR3 protein: CASRTGQTHSPLHF; CDR3 DNA: TGTGCCAGTAGGACAGGACAGACCCATTCACCCCTCCACTTT; J gene: TRBJ1-6; clone size: few; V gene: TRBV19; D gene: NA
CDR3 protein: CASSVSGGRDTGELFF; CDR3 DNA: TGTGCCAGCAGTGTTAGCGGGGGGCGGGACACCGGGGAGCTGTTTTTT; J gene: TRBJ2-2; clone size: NA; V gene: TRBV2; D gene: TRBD2
CDR3 protein: CSALPDRGGETEAFF; CDR3 DNA: TGCAGCGCTCTTCCCGACAGGGGTGGAGAGACTGAAGCTTTCTTT; J gene: TRBJ1-1; clone size: NA; V gene: TRBV29-1; D gene: TRBD1
CDR3 protein: CASSSGGREKLFF; CDR3 DNA: TGTGCCAGCAGCTCCGGGGGGCGCGAAAAACTGTTTTTT; J gene: TRBJ1-4; clone size: NA; V gene: TRBV5-6; D gene: NA
CDR3 protein: CATRDTLTDTQYF; CDR3 DNA: TGTGCCACTCGGGACACCCTCACAGATACGCAGTATTTT; J gene: TRBJ2-3; clone size: NA; V gene: TRBV13; D gene: NA
CDR3 protein: CASSLDGTWNEQFF; CDR3 DNA: TGTGCCAGCAGCTTAGACGGGACTTGGAATGAGCAGTTCTTC; J gene: TRBJ2-1; clone size: NA; V gene: TRBV7-3; D gene: NA
CDR3 protein: CASSFGQGFTGELFF; CDR3 DNA: TGTGCCAGCAGCTTCGGACAGGGATTTACCGGGGAGCTGTTTTTT; J gene: TRBJ2-2; clone size: NA; V gene: TRBV7-2; D gene: TRBD1
CDR3 protein: CASSKRANEKLFF; CDR3 DNA: TGTGCCAGCAGTAAGCGGGCTAATGAAAAACTGTTTTTT; J gene: TRBJ1-4; clone size: NA; V gene: TRBV6-6; D gene: NA
CDR3 protein: CASSPLAGRSPLSPNTGELFF; CDR3 DNA: TGTGCCAGCAGCCCACTAGCGGGGAGGAGTCCTTTATCACCGAACACCGGGGAGCTGTTTTTT; J gene: TRBJ2-2; clone size: NA; V gene: TRBV14; D gene: TRBD2